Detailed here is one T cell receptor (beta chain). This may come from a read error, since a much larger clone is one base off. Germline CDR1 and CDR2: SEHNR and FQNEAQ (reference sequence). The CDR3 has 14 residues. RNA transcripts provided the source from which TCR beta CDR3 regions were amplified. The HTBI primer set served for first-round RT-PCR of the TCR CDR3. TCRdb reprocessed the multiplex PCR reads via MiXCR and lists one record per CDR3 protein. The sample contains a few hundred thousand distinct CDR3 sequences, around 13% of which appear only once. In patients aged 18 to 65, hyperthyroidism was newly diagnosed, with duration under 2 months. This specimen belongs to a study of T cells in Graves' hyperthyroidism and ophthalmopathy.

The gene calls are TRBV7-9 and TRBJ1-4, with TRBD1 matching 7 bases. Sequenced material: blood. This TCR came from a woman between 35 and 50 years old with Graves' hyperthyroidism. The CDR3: CASRSGQPNEKLLF. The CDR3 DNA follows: TGTGCCAGCAGGTCGGGACAGCCTAATGAAAAACTGCTTTTT.